These 18 T cell receptor beta chains came from one sample sequenced in a study of T-cell reconstitution after alpha-beta-depleted transplantation in children. Library preparation (for TCRbeta) was performed with unique molecular identifiers. TCRdb ran MiXCR on the PCR reads and lists one entry per CDR3 protein. The sample shows hundreds of thousands of distinct CDR3 sequences, 6.5% to 10% of them seen only once. Sequencing was performed on PBMCs, mostly from graft donor cells, taken 180 days after TCRalphabeta/CD19-depleted stem cell transplant. The receptor set was obtained from a male patient younger than 18 who had a stem cell transplant for acute lymphoblastic leukemia, so the T cells may come from the graft donor.

The table lists this clonotype with many counts. This chain uses TRBV25-1 with TRBJ1-5; TRBD1 matches at 10 bases. Germline CDR1 MGHDK, CDR2 SYGVNS. With V trimmed by 4 bases and J by 1 base, 4 bases remained unmatched. There are 16 residues in the CDR3. CDR3 sequence (DNA): TGTGCCAGCAGTGGCCGGACAGGGGGAAGCAATCAGCCCCAGCATTTT. It is translated as CASSGRTGGSNQPQHF.

This clonotype was seen at least ten times. The V call is TRBV28, the J call TRBJ2-1, with no clear D. V shed 5 bases and J shed 2 bases, with 16 bases lying between them. Germline values: CDR1 MDHEN, CDR2 SYDVKM. The CDR3 spans 16 residues. The CDR3 DNA is TGTGCCAGCAGTCCCCTGCGGCGCGTTACCTACAATGAGCAGTTCTTC. Protein sequence: CASSPLRRVTYNEQFF.

There are many counts of this clonotype. This chain links TRBV10-3 with TRBJ2-1; a possible D gene is TRBD1 (6 bases). Germline-derived CDR1 and CDR2 are ENHRY and SYGVKD. V lost 9 bases to trimming and J lost 9 bases, with 21 bases between them. This CDR3 region has 14 residues. The CDR3 sequence is CAIALGAVLREQFF. For the CDR3, the DNA is TGTGCCATAGCCCTGGGGGCCGTGTTACGTGAGCAGTTCTTC.

The chain is built from TRBV7-2 and TRBJ1-4, with a possible D match to TRBD1 (5 bases). This CDR3 region has 15 residues. Germline V lookup: CDR1 SGHTA, CDR2 FQGNSA. With 2 bases removed from V and 7 bases from J, the gap between germline ends came to 14 bases. CDR3 amino acids: CASSLPGTGPEKLFF. Written as DNA, the CDR3 is TGTGCCAGCAGCTTACCGGGAACAGGTCCTGAAAAACTGTTTTTT.

This clonotype was observed at least ten times. The rearrangement uses TRBV4-2 and TRBJ2-5; 13 bases are shared with TRBD2. The V and J ends lost 2 bases and 5 bases, in that order; junction bases with no gene match: 5. The CDR3 is 16 amino acids. Germline-derived CDR1 and CDR2 are LGHNA and YNFKEQ. The CDR3 spells CASSQWGTSGTETQYF. The CDR3, as DNA: TGTGCCAGCAGCCAATGGGGGACTAGCGGGACGGAGACCCAGTACTTC.

This clonotype was recorded many times. This chain uses TRBV4-3 with TRBJ1-1; no firm D call. Per the germline V gene, CDR1 is LGHNA and CDR2 is YSLEER. Deletions cut 0 bases from V and 1 base from J, with 9 bases between. This CDR3 contains 15 residues. The CDR3 loop is CASSQDRAANTEAFF. The CDR3 nucleotides read TGCGCCAGCAGCCAAGATAGAGCAGCGAACACTGAAGCTTTCTTT.

This clonotype was seen many times. The chain uses TRBV6-1 and TRBJ1-1, with D possibly TRBD1 on 6 matching bases. V lost 6 bases to trimming and J lost 0 bases, with 14 bases between them. CDR1 is MNHNS and CDR2 is SASEGT in the germline V gene. The CDR3 sequence is 15 residues long. The CDR3 region has the DNA TGTGCCAGCAGGGGCGTCGACAGGTTGAACACTGAAGCTTTCTTT. As protein: CASRGVDRLNTEAFF.

This clonotype was observed many times. The rearrangement joins TRBV12-3 or TRBV12-4 to TRBJ2-4, with TRBD2 matching over 7 bases. The CDR3 runs 15 residues. With V trimmed by 1 base and J by 0 bases, 0 bases remained unmatched. The DNA for the CDR3 is TGTGCCAGCAGTTTAGTAGCGGGAGCCAAAAACATTCAGTACTTC. It is translated as CASSLVAGAKNIQYF.

The chain joins TRBV27 to TRBJ2-1, with TRBD1 matching over 12 bases. Germline CDR1 is MNHEY and CDR2 is SMNVEV (reference sequence). J lost 9 bases, V lost 4 bases, and 4 bases had no gene match. This CDR3 is built from 14 residues. The CDR3 region is CASSSGQGALEQFF. CDR3 DNA sequence: TGTGCCAGCAGTTCGGGACAGGGGGCTCTTGAGCAGTTCTTC.

This clonotype has just one count. At one of its ends the junction is not consistent with the germline gene, which may arise from a read error. The V gene is TRBV7-8, the J gene TRBJ2-2; tentatively, D is TRBD1 or TRBD2 (5 bases each). The CDR3 consists of 14 residues. Looked up from germline, CDR1 is SGHVS and CDR2 is FQNEAQ. The CDR3 is CASSLGVNSGELFF. CDR3 nucleotide sequence: TGTGCCAGCAGCTTGGGGGTCAACAGCGGGGAGCTGTTTTTT.

A few counts support this clonotype. This sequence joins TRBV27 and TRBJ2-1; 7 bases are a match to TRBD2. The CDR3 consists of 17 residues. CDR1 is MNHEY, CDR2 SMNVEV, per germline (reference sequence). The ends lost 3 bases at V and 9 bases at J; junction bases unmatched: 17. The CDR3 protein is CASSLSPKREDEGEQFF. CDR3 DNA: TGTGCCAGCAGTTTGTCGCCCAAGCGGGAAGATGAGGGTGAGCAGTTCTTC.

Comment on this clonotype: A read error is possible here, since a much larger clone lies one base away. This chain connects TRBV4-2 to TRBJ2-3; D perhaps matches TRBD1 (5 bases). Per germline, CDR1 LGHNA and CDR2 YNFKEQ. CDR3 length: 17 amino acids. Trimming shortened V by 4 bases and J by 0 bases, and 17 bases separated the two germline ends. The CDR3 nucleotides read TGTGCCAGCAGCCGAGACCTTTCAGGGTCTAGCACAGATACGCAGTATTTT. This gives the protein CASSRDLSGSSTDTQYF.

This clonotype was counted at least ten times. This chain joins TRBV20-1 and TRBJ1-1, with a weak D call TRBD1 (5 bases). The germline V gene encodes CDR1 DFQATT and CDR2 SNEGSKA (reference sequence). Deletions cut 6 bases from V and 1 base from J, with 12 bases between. The CDR3 is 13 amino acids. CDR3 loop: CSAPGQPNTEAFF. In DNA, the CDR3 is TGCAGTGCGCCAGGACAACCGAACACTGAAGCTTTCTTT.

The table lists this clonotype with many counts. The chain is built from TRBV28 and TRBJ1-3; D is ambiguous. Germline CDR1 is MDHEN and CDR2 is SYDVKM. V dropped 6 bases and J dropped 4 bases, with 4 bases sitting between them. The CDR3 has 11 residues. The CDR3, as DNA: TGTGCCAGCAGATCAGGAAACACCATATATTTT. Translated: CASRSGNTIYF.

A note on this clonotype: This may come from a read error, since a much larger clone is one base off. J is TRBJ2-1 and V is TRBV29-1; TRBD2 is a possible D gene (5 bases). The germline V gene encodes CDR1 SQVTM and CDR2 ANQGSEA. Trimming stripped 7 bases from V and 5 bases from J, with 21 bases between. CDR3 length equals 15 residues. The CDR3 loop reads CSADPLLTADNEQFF. CDR3 coding DNA: TGCAGCGCCGACCCGCTCCTAACAGCGGACAATGAGCAGTTCTTC.

Many counts were recorded for this clonotype. The chain has TRBV7-8 and TRBJ1-1, with D unresolved. The V gene's germline CDR1 is SGHVS and CDR2 FQNEAQ. The CDR3 runs to 11 residues. The V and J ends lost 7 bases and 2 bases respectively, with 5 bases between them. The CDR3 DNA reads as TGTGCCAGCATCCACAACACTGAAGCTTTCTTT. It is translated as CASIHNTEAFF.

This sequence joins TRBV9 and TRBJ2-5; 12 nucleotides align to TRBD2. Germline V gives CDR1 SGDLS, CDR2 YYNGEE. The CDR3 spans 15 residues. Trimming at V came to 3 bases and at J to 3 bases, leaving 3 bases not matched to a gene. The CDR3 DNA sequence: TGTGCCAGCAGCGAGACTAGCGGGAGAGAAGAGACCCAGTACTTC. Encoded protein: CASSETSGREETQYF.

The table lists this clonotype with many counts. The genes are TRBV28 and TRBJ2-5; no clear D. The V gene's germline CDR1 is MDHEN and CDR2 SYDVKM. CDR3 length: 13 amino acids. Trimming cost V 2 bases and J 5 bases, with 9 bases left between them. This CDR3 reads CASSLTPGETQYF. The CDR3, as DNA: TGTGCCAGCAGTTTAACCCCTGGGGAGACCCAGTACTTC.